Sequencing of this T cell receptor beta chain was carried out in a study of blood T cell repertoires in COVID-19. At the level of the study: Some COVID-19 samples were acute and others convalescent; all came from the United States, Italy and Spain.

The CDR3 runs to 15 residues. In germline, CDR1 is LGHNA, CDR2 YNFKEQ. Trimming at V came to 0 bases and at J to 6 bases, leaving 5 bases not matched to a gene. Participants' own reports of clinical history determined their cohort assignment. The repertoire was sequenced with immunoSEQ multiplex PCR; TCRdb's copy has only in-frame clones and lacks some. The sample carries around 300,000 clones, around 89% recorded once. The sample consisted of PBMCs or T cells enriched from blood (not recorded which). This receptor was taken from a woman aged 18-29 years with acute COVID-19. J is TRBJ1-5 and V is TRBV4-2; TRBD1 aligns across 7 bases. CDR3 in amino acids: CASSQETGTGQPQHF. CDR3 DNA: TGTGCCAGCAGCCAAGAGACAGGGACGGGTCAGCCCCAGCATTTT.